The source of this T cell receptor (beta chain) is a study of cytomegalovirus exposure and HLA in healthy donors. Study results and limitations: It was only CMV serostatus that was available as immune exposure information.

PCR was performed using 60 Vbeta and 13 Jbeta primers. The protocol was immunoSEQ multiplex PCR, while the TCRdb copy is restricted to in-frame clones and leaves out a portion. Found here are more than 200,000 clones, roughly 82% of them singletons; the top ten hold 6%. Concerning this clone itself: What it binds is unknown.

The clonotype was recovered from a man aged 35 to 55 in good health and CMV-seropositive. Sequencing was performed on PBMCs.

This chain's CDR3 is CASSFGQGHEQYF. The CDR3 coding sequence is TGTGCCAGCAGTTTTGGACAGGGCCACGAGCAGTACTTC. The V gene is TRBV11-2, the J gene TRBJ2-7; 8 nucleotides align to TRBD1. This CDR3 spans 13 amino acids. Trimming cost V 6 bases and J 5 bases; bases outside gene matches: 6. Per germline, CDR1 SGHAT and CDR2 FQNNGV.